The sequence of this T cell receptor beta chain was determined in a study of cytomegalovirus exposure and HLA in healthy donors. A multiplex PCR was run with 60 Vbeta primers and 13 Jbeta primers. The protocol was immunoSEQ multiplex PCR, while the TCRdb copy is restricted to in-frame clones and leaves out a portion. The data hold about 170,000 clones, with 70% to 90% observed a single time. The junction had 8 bases not matched to a gene; V was cut back by 4 bases and J by 6 bases. Germline CDR1 MNHEY, CDR2 SMNVEV (reference sequence). The CDR3 is 16 amino acids. The sequenced sample was PBMCs. The rearrangement uses TRBV27 and TRBJ2-3, with TRBD2 matching 12 bases. The source is a woman between 18 and 29 years old in good health and CMV-seronegative. In DNA form, the CDR3 reads TGTGCCAGCAGTTGGACTAGCGGGATCCTGCCGGATACGCAGTATTTT. Translating it yields CASSWTSGILPDTQYF.